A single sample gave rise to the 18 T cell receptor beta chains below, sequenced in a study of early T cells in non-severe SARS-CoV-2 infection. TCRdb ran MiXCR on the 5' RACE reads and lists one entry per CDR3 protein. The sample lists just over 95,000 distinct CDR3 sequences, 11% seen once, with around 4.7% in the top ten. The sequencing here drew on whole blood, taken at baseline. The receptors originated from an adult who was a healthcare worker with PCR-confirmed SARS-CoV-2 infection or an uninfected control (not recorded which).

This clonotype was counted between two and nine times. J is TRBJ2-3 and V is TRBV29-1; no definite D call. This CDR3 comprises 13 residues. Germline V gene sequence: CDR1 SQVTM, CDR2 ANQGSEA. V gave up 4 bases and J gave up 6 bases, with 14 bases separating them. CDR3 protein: CSVVSLTRDTQYF. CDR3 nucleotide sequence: TGCAGCGTTGTTTCTCTAACCCGGGATACGCAGTATTTT.

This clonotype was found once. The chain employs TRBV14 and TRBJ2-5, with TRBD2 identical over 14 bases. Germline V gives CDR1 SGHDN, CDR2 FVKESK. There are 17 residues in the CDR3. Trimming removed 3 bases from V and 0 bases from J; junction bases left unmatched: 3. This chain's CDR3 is CASSHRTSGRYQETQYF. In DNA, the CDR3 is TGTGCCAGCAGCCACAGGACTAGCGGGAGGTACCAAGAGACCCAGTACTTC.

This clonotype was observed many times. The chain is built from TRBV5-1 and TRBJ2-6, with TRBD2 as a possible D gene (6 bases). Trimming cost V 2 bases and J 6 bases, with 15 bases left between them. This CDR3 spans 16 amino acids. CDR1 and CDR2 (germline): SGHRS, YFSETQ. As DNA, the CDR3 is TGCGCCAGCAGCTTTGCCGCCGGGGGAGAGGCCAACGTCCTGACTTTC. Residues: CASSFAAGGEANVLTF.

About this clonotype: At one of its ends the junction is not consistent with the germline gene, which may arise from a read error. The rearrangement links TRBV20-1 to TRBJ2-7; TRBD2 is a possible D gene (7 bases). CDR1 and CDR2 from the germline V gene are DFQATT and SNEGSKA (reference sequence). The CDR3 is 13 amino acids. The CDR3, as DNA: TGCAGTGCTAGAGCGGGGGGCCGGTACGAGCAGTACTTT. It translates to CSARAGGRYEQYF.

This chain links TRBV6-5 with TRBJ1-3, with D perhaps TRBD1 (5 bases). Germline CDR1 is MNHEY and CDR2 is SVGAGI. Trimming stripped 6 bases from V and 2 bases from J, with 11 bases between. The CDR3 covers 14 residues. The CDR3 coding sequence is TGTGCCAGCAGGGGACCGAGCACTGGAAACACCATATATTTT. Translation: CASRGPSTGNTIYF.

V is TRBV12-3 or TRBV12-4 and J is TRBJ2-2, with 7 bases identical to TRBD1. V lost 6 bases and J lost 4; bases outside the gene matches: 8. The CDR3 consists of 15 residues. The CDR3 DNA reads TGTGCCAGCAGCCCGGGACAGCATGGCACCGGGGAGCTGTTTTTT. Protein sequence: CASSPGQHGTGELFF.

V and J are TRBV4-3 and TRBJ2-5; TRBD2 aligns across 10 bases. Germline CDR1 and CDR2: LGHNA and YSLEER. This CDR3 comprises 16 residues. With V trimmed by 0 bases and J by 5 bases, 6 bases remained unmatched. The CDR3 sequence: CASSQDFLAGDETQYF. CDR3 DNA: TGCGCCAGCAGCCAAGATTTTCTAGCGGGAGACGAGACCCAGTACTTC.

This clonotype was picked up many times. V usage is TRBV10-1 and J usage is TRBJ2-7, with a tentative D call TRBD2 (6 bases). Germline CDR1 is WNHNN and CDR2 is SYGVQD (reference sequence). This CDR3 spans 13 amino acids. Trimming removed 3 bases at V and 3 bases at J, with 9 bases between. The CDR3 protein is CASSEASDYEQYF. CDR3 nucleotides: TGCGCCAGCAGTGAAGCTAGCGACTACGAGCAGTACTTC.

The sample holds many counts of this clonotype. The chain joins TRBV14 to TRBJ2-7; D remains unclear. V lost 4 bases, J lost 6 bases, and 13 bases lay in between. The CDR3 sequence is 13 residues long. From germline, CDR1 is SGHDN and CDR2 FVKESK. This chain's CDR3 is CASSRQGYGEQYF. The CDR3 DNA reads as TGTGCCAGCAGCCGGCAAGGGTACGGCGAGCAGTACTTC.

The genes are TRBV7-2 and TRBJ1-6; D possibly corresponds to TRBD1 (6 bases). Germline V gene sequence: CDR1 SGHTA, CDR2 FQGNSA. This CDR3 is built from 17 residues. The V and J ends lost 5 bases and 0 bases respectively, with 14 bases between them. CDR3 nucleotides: TGTGCCAGCAGCCGAGGGGGGGGGCGCTCCTATAATTCACCCCTCCACTTT. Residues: CASSRGGGRSYNSPLHF.

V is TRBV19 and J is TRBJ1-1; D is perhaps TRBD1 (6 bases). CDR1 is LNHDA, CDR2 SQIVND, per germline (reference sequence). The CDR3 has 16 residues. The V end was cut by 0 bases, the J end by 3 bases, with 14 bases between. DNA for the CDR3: TGTGCCAGTAGTATAGATCCCGCGGGGGGCGACACTGAAGCTTTCTTT. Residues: CASSIDPAGGDTEAFF.

As DNA, the CDR3 is TGTGCCAGCCGCGTTAAGCGGGAGGTGAACACCGGGGAGCTGTTTTTT. Its translation is CASRVKREVNTGELFF. J is TRBJ2-2 and V is TRBV7-9; TRBD2 aligns across 9 bases. This CDR3 has 16 residues. The germline V gene has CDR1 SEHNR and CDR2 FQNEAQ (reference sequence). With 8 bases clipped from V and 1 base from J, the junction kept 8 bases outside the gene matches.

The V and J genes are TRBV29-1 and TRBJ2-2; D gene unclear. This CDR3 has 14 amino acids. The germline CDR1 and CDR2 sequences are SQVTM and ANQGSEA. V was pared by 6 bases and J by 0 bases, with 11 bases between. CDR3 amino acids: CSVVRTANTGELFF. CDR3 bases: TGCAGCGTAGTAAGGACGGCGAACACCGGGGAGCTGTTTTTT.

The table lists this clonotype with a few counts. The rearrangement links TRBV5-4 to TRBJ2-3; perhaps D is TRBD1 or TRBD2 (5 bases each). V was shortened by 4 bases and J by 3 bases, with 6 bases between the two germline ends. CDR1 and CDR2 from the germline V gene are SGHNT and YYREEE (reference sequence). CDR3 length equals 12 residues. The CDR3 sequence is CASSGGTDTQYF. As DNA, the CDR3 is TGTGCCAGCAGCGGGGGAACAGATACGCAGTATTTT.

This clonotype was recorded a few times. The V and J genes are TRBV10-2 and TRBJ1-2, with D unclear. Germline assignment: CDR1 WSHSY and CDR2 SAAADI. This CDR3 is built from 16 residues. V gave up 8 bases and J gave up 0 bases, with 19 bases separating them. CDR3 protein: CASAEAETLANYGYTF. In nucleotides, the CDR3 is TGCGCCAGCGCAGAGGCGGAGACGTTAGCTAACTATGGCTACACCTTC.

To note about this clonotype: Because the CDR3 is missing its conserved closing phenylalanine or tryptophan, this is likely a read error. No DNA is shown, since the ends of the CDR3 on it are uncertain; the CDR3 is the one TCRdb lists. CDR3 residues: CASSQMGI. V gene TRBV21-1 combines with J gene TRBJ2-1. TRBV21-1 is noted as a pseudogene. Counting both end residues, the CDR3 totals 8 amino acids.

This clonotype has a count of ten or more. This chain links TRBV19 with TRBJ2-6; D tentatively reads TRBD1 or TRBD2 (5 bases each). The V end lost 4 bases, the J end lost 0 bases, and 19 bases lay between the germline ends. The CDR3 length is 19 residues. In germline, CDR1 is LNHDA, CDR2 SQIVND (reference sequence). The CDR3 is CASSRDRLGQSSGANVLTF. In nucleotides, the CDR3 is TGTGCCAGTAGTAGGGACCGCCTGGGGCAAAGCTCTGGGGCCAACGTCCTGACTTTC.

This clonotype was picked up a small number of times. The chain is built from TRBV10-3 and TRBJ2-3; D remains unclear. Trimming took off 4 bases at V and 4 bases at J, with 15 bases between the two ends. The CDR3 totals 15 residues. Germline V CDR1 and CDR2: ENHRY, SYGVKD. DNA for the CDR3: TGTGCCATCAGTGGTAACCGAAATGGTCCAGATACGCAGTATTTT. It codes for CAISGNRNGPDTQYF.